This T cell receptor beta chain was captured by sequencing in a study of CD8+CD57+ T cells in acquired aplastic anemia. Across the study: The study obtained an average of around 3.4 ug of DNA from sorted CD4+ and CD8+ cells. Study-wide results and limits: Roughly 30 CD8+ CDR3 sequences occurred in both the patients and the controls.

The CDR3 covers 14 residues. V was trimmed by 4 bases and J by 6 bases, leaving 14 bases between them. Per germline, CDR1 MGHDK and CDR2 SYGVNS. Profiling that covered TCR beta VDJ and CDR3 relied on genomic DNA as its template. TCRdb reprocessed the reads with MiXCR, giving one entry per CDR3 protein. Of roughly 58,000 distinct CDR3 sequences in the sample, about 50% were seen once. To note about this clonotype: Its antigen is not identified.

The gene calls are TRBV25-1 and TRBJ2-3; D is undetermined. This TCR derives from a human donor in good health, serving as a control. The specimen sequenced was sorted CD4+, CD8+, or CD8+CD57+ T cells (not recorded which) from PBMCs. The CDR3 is CASSVGSFEDTQYF. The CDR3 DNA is TGTGCCAGCAGTGTCGGCAGTTTTGAGGATACGCAGTATTTT.